This entry lists 19 T cell receptor beta chains sequenced from one sample in a study of T cells in Graves' hyperthyroidism and ophthalmopathy. The CDR3 regions of TCR beta were amplified from RNA transcripts. TCR CDR3 underwent first-round RT-PCR with the HTBI primer set. TCRdb called the multiplex PCR reads again in MiXCR, with one record for every CDR3 protein. Seen here are some 770,000 distinct CDR3 sequences, about a sixth observed once, and the top ten hold 8.4%. Sample: blood. Receptors were obtained from a man between 18 and 29 years old with Graves' hyperthyroidism.

The rearrangement joins TRBV20-1 to TRBJ2-7; 10 bases match TRBD2. Germline-derived CDR1 and CDR2 are DFQATT and SNEGSKA (reference sequence). The CDR3 runs 13 residues. V gave up 5 bases and J gave up 4 bases; unmatched junction bases: 5. This CDR3 reads CSAGAGGPYEQYF. The CDR3 DNA reads TGCAGTGCTGGAGCGGGAGGGCCTTACGAGCAGTACTTC.

This clonotype was found many times. The rearrangement joins TRBV12-3 or TRBV12-4 to TRBJ2-1; D is perhaps TRBD1 (6 bases). This CDR3 contains 15 residues. V was shortened by 1 base and J by 3 bases, with 10 bases between the two germline ends. The CDR3 here is CASSLGGTIYNEQFF. The CDR3 DNA reads TGTGCCAGCAGTTTAGGTGGGACAATCTACAATGAGCAGTTCTTC.

This clonotype was detected many times. The chain has TRBV20-1 and TRBJ2-3; D uncertain. Germline V gene lookup returns CDR1 DFQATT and CDR2 SNEGSKA (reference sequence). CDR3 size: 12 residues. Trimming took 5 bases from V and 7 from J, leaving 13 bases between them. The CDR3 DNA sequence: TGCAGTGCTCTGGAAGGTGCCCATACGCAGTATTTT. Its translation: CSALEGAHTQYF.

This clonotype was seen repeatedly, ten times or more. The chain links TRBV20-1 to TRBJ2-7, with TRBD2 matching 8 bases. V lost 6 bases and J lost 1; bases outside the gene matches: 8. The length of the CDR3 is 14 residues. Per the germline V gene, CDR1 is DFQATT and CDR2 is SNEGSKA (reference sequence). CDR3 residues: CSASHQRGSYEQYF. In DNA form, the CDR3 reads TGCAGTGCCTCGCATCAGCGGGGGTCCTACGAGCAGTACTTC.

This clonotype turned up a few times. The chain combines TRBV6-1 with TRBJ2-1; perhaps D is TRBD1 or TRBD2 (5 bases each). The length of the CDR3 is 14 residues. Per germline, CDR1 MNHNS and CDR2 SASEGT. With 3 bases removed from V and 10 bases from J, the gap between germline ends came to 16 bases. CDR3 DNA: TGTGCCAGCAGTGACTCGGCGGGTACAGGCGAGCAGTTCTTC. This gives the protein CASSDSAGTGEQFF.

The chain links TRBV27 to TRBJ2-7; TRBD1 matches 7 bases. This CDR3 has 15 amino acids. Trimming cost V 5 bases and J 7 bases; bases outside gene matches: 14. Germline V gene sequence: CDR1 MNHEY, CDR2 SMNVEV (reference sequence). The CDR3 loop is CASSLGQDLWGEQYF. Here the CDR3 DNA reads TGTGCCAGCAGTCTCGGACAGGACCTCTGGGGGGAGCAGTACTTC.

This clonotype was found a few times. The chain uses TRBV28 and TRBJ1-2, with D possibly TRBD1 on 5 matching bases. The V gene lost 5 bases and the J gene lost 8 bases, with 18 bases spanning the gap. Germline loops: CDR1 MDHEN, CDR2 SYDVKM. This CDR3 has 14 amino acids. CDR3 in amino acids: CASSPHIGWGGYTF. In DNA, the CDR3 is TGTGCCAGCAGTCCCCACATCGGGTGGGGCGGCTACACCTTC.

This clonotype was seen a handful of times. The V call is TRBV7-2, the J call TRBJ2-1; D might be TRBD2 (5 bases). Germline V gives CDR1 SGHTA, CDR2 FQGNSA. This CDR3 contains 16 residues. V was cut by 7 bases and J by 4 bases, with 20 bases left in between. The CDR3 DNA reads as TGTACCAGCAACATTCTGCTTGCGGGTGGATACAATGAGCAGTTCTTC. Its translation is CTSNILLAGGYNEQFF.

The chain links TRBV7-9 to TRBJ2-3; D is uncertain. Germline V gene sequence: CDR1 SEHNR, CDR2 FQNEAQ (reference sequence). CDR3 length equals 15 residues. Trimming shortened V by 5 bases and J by 0 bases, and 12 bases separated the two germline ends. The CDR3 spells CASSTKLGSTDTQYF. The CDR3 nucleotides read TGTGCCAGCAGCACCAAGCTCGGGAGCACAGATACGCAGTATTTT.

J is TRBJ1-1 and V is TRBV19; no clear D gene. The length of the CDR3 is 14 residues. Trimming pared 4 bases from V and 1 base from J, leaving 10 bases between. Germline values: CDR1 LNHDA, CDR2 SQIVND (reference sequence). CDR3 nucleotide sequence: TGTGCCAGTAGTAGAGAAGTTCCGAACACTGAAGCTTTCTTT. Translation gives CASSREVPNTEAFF.

In this sample, this clonotype turned up a few times. V usage is TRBV14 and J usage is TRBJ2-1, with 7 bases identical to TRBD2. V shed 8 bases, J shed 0 bases, and the junction held 13 bases outside the gene matches. CDR3 length: 17 amino acids. Germline V gene lookup returns CDR1 SGHDN and CDR2 FVKESK. The CDR3 loop reads CASPPSLAQSSYNEQFF. The DNA for the CDR3 is TGTGCCAGCCCACCCTCACTAGCGCAGAGCTCCTACAATGAGCAGTTCTTC.

Of note for this clonotype: At one boundary the junction diverges from the germline segment, which might be a read error. The chain employs TRBV7-3 and TRBJ2-1; D may be TRBD2 (5 bases). This CDR3 has 15 amino acids. Germline loops: CDR1 SGHTA, CDR2 FQGTGA. The CDR3 sequence is CASSPGGSSYSEQFF. The CDR3 DNA reads as TGTGCCAGCTCCCCCGGAGGCTCCTCCTACAGTGAGCAGTTCTTC.

This chain connects TRBV7-9 to TRBJ1-4; maybe TRBD1 (6 bases). Germline loops: CDR1 SEHNR, CDR2 FQNEAQ (reference sequence). V lost 3 bases to trimming and J lost 6 bases, with 11 bases between them. This CDR3 contains 14 residues. The CDR3 here is CASSFAAGDEKLFF. The CDR3 DNA reads TGTGCCAGCAGCTTCGCGGCAGGGGATGAAAAACTGTTTTTT.

The gene calls are TRBV7-2 and TRBJ2-2, with 13 bases fitting TRBD2. The V gene's germline CDR1 is SGHTA and CDR2 FQGNSA. After removal of 5 bases from V and 3 bases from J, the junction contained 3 bases not matched to a gene. The CDR3 runs 16 residues. CDR3 residues: CASSPGLAGDTGELFF. Here the CDR3 DNA reads TGTGCCAGCAGCCCAGGACTAGCGGGGGACACCGGGGAGCTGTTTTTT.

The chain links TRBV29-1 to TRBJ1-2; unclear D gene. V was shortened by 4 bases and J by 4 bases, with 16 bases between the two germline ends. CDR3 size: 14 residues. Germline V lookup: CDR1 SQVTM, CDR2 ANQGSEA. As DNA, the CDR3 is TGCAGCGTTGGGTTGGGAGGGTCGGCCTATGGCTACACCTTC. Residues: CSVGLGGSAYGYTF.

A few counts support this clonotype. V usage is TRBV5-5 and J usage is TRBJ2-1; TRBD2 agrees at 7 bases. Germline values: CDR1 SGHKS, CDR2 YYEKEE (reference sequence). CDR3 length: 16 residues. J was trimmed by 6 bases and V by 2 bases; bases with no gene match: 11. The CDR3 coding sequence is TGTGCCAGCAGCTTCCTGGGGGGGAGTCTGGCCAATGAGCAGTTCTTC. Encoded protein: CASSFLGGSLANEQFF.

This clonotype has more than one count but fewer than ten. This rearrangement joins TRBV7-9 to TRBJ1-1; 7 positions agree with TRBD1. CDR3 length equals 15 residues. In germline, CDR1 is SEHNR, CDR2 FQNEAQ (reference sequence). The ends lost 2 bases at V and 5 bases at J; junction bases unmatched: 8. CDR3 nucleotides: TGTGCCAGCAGCTTATTTCAGGGGGGGAGAACTGAAGCTTTCTTT. This codes for CASSLFQGGRTEAFF. Looking up the rest from reference TRBV7-9 and TRBJ1-1 gives the full variable domain: DTGVSQNPRHKITKRGQNVTFRCDPISEHNRLYWYRQTLGQGPEFLTYFQNEAQLEKSRLLSDRFSAERPKGSFSTLEIQRTEQGDSAMYLCASSLFQGGRTEAFFGQGTRLTVV.

This clonotype was found many times. V is TRBV5-1 and J is TRBJ2-1, with 9 nucleotides matching TRBD2. Trimming took 1 base from V and 5 from J; bases not matched to a gene: 7. CDR1 SGHRS and CDR2 YFSETQ come from the germline V gene. The CDR3 is 16 amino acids. CDR3 nucleotide sequence: TGCGCCAGCAGCTTGAACGCGGGAGGGCCACACAATGAGCAGTTCTTC. It specifies CASSLNAGGPHNEQFF.

A note on this clonotype: Given a much more abundant clone one base away, this may be a read error. The chain employs TRBV28 and TRBJ2-3; D is perhaps TRBD1 or TRBD2 (5 bases each). V lost 4 bases to trimming and J lost 2 bases, with 16 bases between them. CDR3 length: 16 residues. Germline-derived CDR1 and CDR2 are MDHEN and SYDVKM. The CDR3 DNA reads as TGTGCCAGCAGTTCCGCCGGGGCAGGCCTCACAGATACGCAGTATTTT. This translates into CASSSAGAGLTDTQYF.